The clone carrying this T cell receptor (beta chain) is medium-sized (0.01 to 0.1%) within its sample. The CDR3 is made up of 16 amino acids. This sample was included in a study of spatial heterogeneity in lung cancer. Across the whole study: Taken at a median of approximately two years after resection, follow-up PBMC samples underwent sequencing when available. In the raw reads, each unique TCR and UMI combination was present more than ten times on average. Sequence detection consistently recorded a greater number of beta-chain than alpha-chain sequences.

Time point: blood at routine non-recurrence follow-up after resection. From tumor, nontumor lung or frozen PBMC, whole RNA was taken unsorted for sequencing. Each CDR3 protein is one row after TCRdb ran MiXCR on the 5' RACE reads. The sample records some 16,000 distinct CDR3 sequences, 15% to 20% being singletons. This receptor was taken from a male donor with early-stage non-small cell lung cancer. The specimen was PBMCs, collected at follow-up. The J gene is TRBJ2-6, the V gene TRBV21-1. TRBV21-1 is a pseudogene. The CDR3 region has the DNA TGTGCCAGCAGCAAAGATGGCTTCTCTGGGGCCAACGTCCTGACTTTC. Amino acids: CASSKDGFSGANVLTF.